The next 20 T cell receptor beta chains were all read from a single sample in a study of early T cells in non-severe SARS-CoV-2 infection. TCRdb itself ran the 5' RACE reads through MiXCR, one entry per CDR3 protein. The top ten clones hold about 1.4% of a sample with more than 65,000 distinct CDR3 sequences, approximately 15% of them seen once. Sequencing was done on a sample of whole blood. All receptors derive from an adult who was a healthcare worker with PCR-confirmed SARS-CoV-2 infection or an uninfected control (not recorded which).

This clonotype was seen a few times. This chain links TRBV7-6 with TRBJ2-2; 8 bases are shared with TRBD2. Germline CDR1 reads SGHVS; CDR2 reads FNYEAQ. V lost 3 bases, J lost 6 bases, and 6 bases stayed unmatched. CDR3 length equals 15 residues. As DNA, the CDR3 is TGTGCCAGCAGCTTCGCGGGGGGCAAGGCCGGGGAGCTGTTTTTT. It is translated as CASSFAGGKAGELFF.

This clonotype was picked up a small number of times. The J gene is TRBJ2-7, the V gene TRBV7-3; 12 positions match TRBD1. Looked up from germline, CDR1 is SGHTA and CDR2 is FQGTGA. There are 15 residues in the CDR3. J was trimmed by 6 bases and V by 5 bases; bases with no gene match: 8. The CDR3 nucleotides read TGTGCCAGCAGCCCCTCCGGGACAGGGGGCTCCGAGCAGTACTTC. As protein: CASSPSGTGGSEQYF.

This clonotype was seen ten or more times. This chain links TRBV29-1 with TRBJ2-1; 7 positions match TRBD1. Germline-derived CDR1 and CDR2 are SQVTM and ANQGSEA. The V and J ends lost 7 bases and 7 bases, in that order; junction bases with no gene match: 13. The CDR3 has 14 residues. The DNA for the CDR3 is TGCAGCGCCGGTACAGGGGCGATCAGAAATGAGCAGTTCTTC. Translation gives CSAGTGAIRNEQFF.

In this sample, this clonotype turned up once. This sequence may be a read error, since a much larger clone differs from it by one base. The CDR3 carries no conserved terminal phenylalanine or tryptophan, so it likely arises from a read error. CDR3 sequence reads: CASSTPQGAGETQYS. CDR3 DNA: TGTGCCAGCAGTACCCCACAGGGGGCCGGAGAGACCCAGTACTCC. The V gene is TRBV28, the J gene TRBJ2-5; 9 bases match TRBD1. This CDR3 spans 15 amino acids. Per the germline V gene, CDR1 is MDHEN and CDR2 is SYDVKM. V lost 5 bases to trimming and J lost 4 bases; unmatched junction nucleotides: 8.

This clonotype was observed many times. The chain couples TRBV27 to TRBJ2-7, with 12 nucleotides matching TRBD2. The ends lost 2 bases at V and 4 bases at J; junction bases unmatched: 6. The CDR3 spans 16 residues. CDR1 and CDR2 from the germline V gene are MNHEY and SMNVEV (reference sequence). CDR3 amino acids: CASSLLLAGGSYEQYF. In nucleotides, the CDR3 is TGTGCCAGCAGTTTACTCCTAGCGGGGGGGTCGTACGAGCAGTACTTC.

This chain joins TRBV2 and TRBJ2-4, with D possibly being TRBD1 (6 bases). V was pared by 5 bases and J by 0 bases, with 11 bases between. Germline CDR1 SNHLY, CDR2 FYNNEI. CDR3 length: 15 residues. The CDR3 protein is CASSRTDLAKNIQYF. The CDR3, as DNA: TGTGCCAGCAGTCGGACAGACTTAGCCAAAAACATTCAGTACTTC.

This clonotype was seen ten or more times. The rearrangement links TRBV5-1 to TRBJ2-7, with D possibly matching TRBD2 (6 bases). With 0 bases removed from V and 6 bases from J, the gap between germline ends came to 10 bases. The CDR3 is 13 residues long. Germline CDR1 SGHRS, CDR2 YFSETQ. DNA for the CDR3: TGCGCCAGCAGCTTGGGGAGGGCCGGCGAGCAGTACTTC. Its translation: CASSLGRAGEQYF.

The chain has TRBV6-1 and TRBJ2-2; perhaps TRBD2 as D (6 bases). V lost 3 bases and J 3 bases, leaving 11 bases between the germline ends. The CDR3 loop spans 15 amino acids. CDR1 is MNHNS and CDR2 is SASEGT in the germline V gene. The CDR3 sequence is CASSEGGRDTGELFF. CDR3 DNA sequence: TGTGCCAGCAGTGAGGGGGGTAGGGACACCGGGGAGCTGTTTTTT.

This clonotype has a handful of counts. The rearrangement joins TRBV20-1 to TRBJ2-7; D not certain. CDR3 size: 11 residues. The germline CDR1 and CDR2 sequences are DFQATT and SNEGSKA (reference sequence). The V gene lost 6 bases and the J gene lost 0 bases, with 6 bases spanning the gap. CDR3 sequence: CSAGASYEQYF. In DNA, the CDR3 is TGCAGTGCGGGCGCCTCCTACGAGCAGTACTTC.

There are a few counts of this clonotype. V and J are TRBV5-1 and TRBJ2-5; D could derive from TRBD1 or TRBD2 (6 bases each). The CDR3 covers 14 residues. Germline CDR1 reads SGHRS; CDR2 reads YFSETQ. Trimming cost V 1 base and J 4 bases, with 11 bases left between them. CDR3 in amino acids: CASSLLQGGETQYF. CDR3 DNA sequence: TGCGCCAGCAGCTTGCTACAGGGAGGAGAGACCCAGTACTTC.

Ten or more counts support this clonotype. V gene TRBV7-3 combines with J gene TRBJ1-5; 7 nucleotides agree with TRBD1. Per the germline V gene, CDR1 is SGHTA and CDR2 is FQGTGA. V was pared by 5 bases and J by 6 bases, with 10 bases of the junction left unmatched. CDR3 length: 15 residues. The CDR3, as DNA: TGTGCCAGCAGCCCCCATCCGACAGGGTTTCAGCCCCAGCATTTT. Amino acids: CASSPHPTGFQPQHF.

The V and J genes are TRBV6-5 and TRBJ1-5; TRBD1 is a possible D gene (5 bases). V was pared by 6 bases and J by 5 bases, with 11 bases between. The germline V gene has CDR1 MNHEY and CDR2 SVGAGI. This CDR3 comprises 13 residues. CDR3 sequence reads: CASSSTGDQPQHF. Here the CDR3 DNA reads TGTGCCAGCAGCAGCACAGGCGATCAGCCCCAGCATTTT.

This clonotype was counted a few times. J is TRBJ2-7 and V is TRBV9; D is uncertain. CDR1 and CDR2 (germline): SGDLS, YYNGEE. The germline V and J ends were trimmed by 3 bases and 5 bases, with 18 bases remaining between them. The CDR3 extends over 15 amino acids. CDR3 in DNA: TGTGCCAGCAGCGCCGGGTTAAGGGCATCAGACGAGCAGTACTTC. Its protein is CASSAGLRASDEQYF.

This clonotype was counted many times. The rearrangement uses TRBV12-3 or TRBV12-4 and TRBJ2-3; D may match TRBD1 or TRBD2 (6 bases each). There are 14 residues in the CDR3. V lost 7 bases and J 0 bases, leaving 11 bases between the germline ends. Written as DNA, the CDR3 is TGTGCCAGCACCCCGGGGGCGAGCACAGATACGCAGTATTTT. Translating it yields CASTPGASTDTQYF.

This clonotype was recorded at least ten times. As DNA, the CDR3 is TGTGCCGCCAGCAACGGGGCTAGCACAGATACGCAGTATTTT. Residues: CAASNGASTDTQYF. The chain uses TRBV6-1 and TRBJ2-3; tentatively, D is TRBD1 or TRBD2 (5 bases each). CDR1 MNHNS and CDR2 SASEGT come from the germline V gene. V lost 11 bases and J lost 0, with 15 bases in between. The CDR3 contains 14 residues.

The chain employs TRBV7-8 and TRBJ2-5; D possibly corresponds to TRBD2 (6 bases). The CDR3 loop spans 14 amino acids. The germline gives CDR1 SGHVS, CDR2 FQNEAQ. Trimming removed 5 bases from V and 8 bases from J, with 18 bases in between. The CDR3 DNA reads TGTGCCAGCAGCCGTCCGGGACTGGGCCATACCCAGTACTTC. As protein: CASSRPGLGHTQYF.

This clonotype came up many times. The chain employs TRBV7-6 and TRBJ2-1; 11 bases match TRBD2. Germline V gives CDR1 SGHVS, CDR2 FNYEAQ. CDR3 length: 18 amino acids. V lost 3 bases and J lost 5; bases outside the gene matches: 12. In nucleotides, the CDR3 is TGTGCCAGCAGCTTTCGACTAGCGGGGAGGCGGGGGGACAATGAGCAGTTCTTC. Encoded protein: CASSFRLAGRRGDNEQFF.

This clonotype came up a few times. The chain is built from TRBV7-6 and TRBJ2-3; D is unresolved. V lost 0 bases, J lost 0 bases, and 16 bases lay in between. The CDR3 length is 18 residues. Germline loops: CDR1 SGHVS, CDR2 FNYEAQ. CDR3 sequence (DNA): TGTGCCAGCAGCTTAGCGTCTGGGCACGGACCTAGCACAGATACGCAGTATTTT. This encodes CASSLASGHGPSTDTQYF.

The chain uses TRBV29-1 and TRBJ1-1; D not resolved. CDR1 SQVTM and CDR2 ANQGSEA come from the germline V gene. The CDR3 is 13 residues long. V was clipped by 3 bases and J by 0 bases, with 8 bases between them. The CDR3 DNA is TGCAGCGTTGAGTTGCACATGAACACTGAAGCTTTCTTT. This translates into CSVELHMNTEAFF.

This clonotype was counted at least ten times. The chain couples TRBV30 to TRBJ2-2, with D possibly TRBD1 on 6 matching bases. Germline V gene data show CDR1 as GTSNPN and CDR2 as SVGIG (reference sequence). Trimming took off 5 bases at V and 8 bases at J, with 12 bases between the two ends. The CDR3 is made up of 12 amino acids. The CDR3 loop reads CAWDRRRGELFF. CDR3 DNA sequence: TGTGCCTGGGACAGGAGGCGGGGGGAGCTGTTTTTT.